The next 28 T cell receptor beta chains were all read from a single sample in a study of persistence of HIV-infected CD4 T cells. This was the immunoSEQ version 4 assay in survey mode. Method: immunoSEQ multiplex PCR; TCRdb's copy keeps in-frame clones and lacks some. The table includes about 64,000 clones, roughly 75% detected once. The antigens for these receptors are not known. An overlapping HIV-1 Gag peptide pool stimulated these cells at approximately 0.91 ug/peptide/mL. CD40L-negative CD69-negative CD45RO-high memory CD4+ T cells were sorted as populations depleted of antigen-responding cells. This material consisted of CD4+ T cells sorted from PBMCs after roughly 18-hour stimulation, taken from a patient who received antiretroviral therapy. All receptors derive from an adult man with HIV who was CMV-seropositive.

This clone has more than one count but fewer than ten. The CDR3 bases are TGTGCCAGCAGTCCTTGGACCGCCGACTACGAGCAGTACTTC. Protein: CASSPWTADYEQYF. The V call is TRBV25-1, the J call TRBJ2-7; D gene ambiguous. The CDR3 spans 14 residues. From germline, CDR1 is MGHDK and CDR2 SYGVNS. Trimming removed 5 bases at V and 3 bases at J, with 14 bases between.

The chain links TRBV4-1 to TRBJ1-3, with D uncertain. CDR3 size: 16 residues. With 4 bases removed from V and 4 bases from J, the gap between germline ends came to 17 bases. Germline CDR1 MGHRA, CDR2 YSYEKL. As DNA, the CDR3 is TGCGCCAGCAGCCCCGAAGCTAGATCCTACGGAAACACCATATATTTT. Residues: CASSPEARSYGNTIYF.

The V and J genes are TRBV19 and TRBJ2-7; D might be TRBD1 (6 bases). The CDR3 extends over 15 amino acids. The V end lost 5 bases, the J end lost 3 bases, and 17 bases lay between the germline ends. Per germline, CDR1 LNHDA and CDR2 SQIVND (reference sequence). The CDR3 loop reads CASSAAGTSSYEQYF. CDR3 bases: TGTGCCAGTAGTGCAGCCGGGACAAGTAGCTACGAGCAGTACTTC.

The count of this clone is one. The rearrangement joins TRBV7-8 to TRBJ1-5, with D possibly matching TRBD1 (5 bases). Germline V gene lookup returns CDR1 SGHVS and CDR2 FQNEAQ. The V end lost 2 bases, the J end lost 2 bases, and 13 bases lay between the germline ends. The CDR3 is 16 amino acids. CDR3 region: CASSLLAPQGNQPQHF. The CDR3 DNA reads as TGTGCCAGCAGCTTATTGGCCCCACAGGGCAATCAGCCCCAGCATTTT.

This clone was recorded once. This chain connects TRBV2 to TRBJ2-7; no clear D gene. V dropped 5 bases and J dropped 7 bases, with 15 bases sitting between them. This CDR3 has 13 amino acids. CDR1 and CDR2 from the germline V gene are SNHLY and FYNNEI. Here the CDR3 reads CASSPPTSHEQYF. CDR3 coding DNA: TGTGCCAGCAGTCCACCGACGTCCCATGAGCAGTACTTC.

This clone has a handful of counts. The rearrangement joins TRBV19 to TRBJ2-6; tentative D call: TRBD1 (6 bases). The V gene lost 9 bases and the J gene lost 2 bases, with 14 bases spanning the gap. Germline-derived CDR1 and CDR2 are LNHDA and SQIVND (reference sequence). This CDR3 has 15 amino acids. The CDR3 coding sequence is TGTGCCAGCATGGGGGCGGACGCTGGGGCCAACGTCCTGACTTTC. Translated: CASMGADAGANVLTF.

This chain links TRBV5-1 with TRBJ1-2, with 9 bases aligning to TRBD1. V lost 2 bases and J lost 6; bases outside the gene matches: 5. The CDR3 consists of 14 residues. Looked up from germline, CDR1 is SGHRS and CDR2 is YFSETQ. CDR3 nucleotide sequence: TGCGCCAGCAGCTTCGGGGACAGGGTCGATGGCTACACCTTC. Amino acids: CASSFGDRVDGYTF.

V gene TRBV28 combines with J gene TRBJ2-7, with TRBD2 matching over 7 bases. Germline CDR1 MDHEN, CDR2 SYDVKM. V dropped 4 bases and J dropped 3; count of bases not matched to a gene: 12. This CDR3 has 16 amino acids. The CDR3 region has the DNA TGTGCCAGCAGTTCTCCCCTCGGGGGGAAAAGCTACGAGCAGTACTTC. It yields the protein CASSSPLGGKSYEQYF.

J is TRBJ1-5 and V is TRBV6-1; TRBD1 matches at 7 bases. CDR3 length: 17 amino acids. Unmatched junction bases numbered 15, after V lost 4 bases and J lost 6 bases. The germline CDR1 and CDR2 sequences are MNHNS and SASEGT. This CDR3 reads CASSGETGSIVGQPQHF. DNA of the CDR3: TGTGCCAGCAGTGGGGAGACAGGGTCTATAGTAGGTCAGCCCCAGCATTTT.

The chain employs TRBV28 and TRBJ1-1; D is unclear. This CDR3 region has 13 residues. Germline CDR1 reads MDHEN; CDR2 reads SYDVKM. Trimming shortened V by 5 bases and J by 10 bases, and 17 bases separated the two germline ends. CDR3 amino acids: CASSPSLRERAFF. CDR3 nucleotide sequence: TGTGCCAGCAGTCCCTCTTTAAGGGAAAGAGCTTTCTTT.

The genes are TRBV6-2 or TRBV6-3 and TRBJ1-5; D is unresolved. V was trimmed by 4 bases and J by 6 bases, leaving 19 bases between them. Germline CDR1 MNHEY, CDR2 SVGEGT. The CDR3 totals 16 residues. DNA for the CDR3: TGTGCCAGCAGTTCTGGTGTTGGGCAAGGACCTCAGCCCCAGCATTTT. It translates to CASSSGVGQGPQPQHF.

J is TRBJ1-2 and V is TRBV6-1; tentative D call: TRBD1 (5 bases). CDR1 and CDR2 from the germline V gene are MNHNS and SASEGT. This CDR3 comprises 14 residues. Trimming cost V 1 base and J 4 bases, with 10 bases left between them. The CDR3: CASSEGIGVYGYTF. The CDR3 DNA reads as TGTGCCAGCAGTGAAGGGATAGGGGTCTATGGCTACACCTTC.

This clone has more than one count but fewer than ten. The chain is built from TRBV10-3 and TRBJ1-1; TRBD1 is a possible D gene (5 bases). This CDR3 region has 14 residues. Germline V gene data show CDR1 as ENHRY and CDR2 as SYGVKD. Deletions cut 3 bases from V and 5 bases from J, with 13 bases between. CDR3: CAISDNAGRTEAFF. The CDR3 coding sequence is TGTGCCATCAGTGACAATGCAGGGAGGACTGAAGCTTTCTTT.

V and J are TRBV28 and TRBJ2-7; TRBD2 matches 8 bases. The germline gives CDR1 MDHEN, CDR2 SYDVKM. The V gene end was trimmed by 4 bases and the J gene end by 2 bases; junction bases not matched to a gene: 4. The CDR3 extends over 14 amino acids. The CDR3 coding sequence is TGTGCCAGCAGTTCACTTAGCGGGGCCTACGAGCAGTACTTC. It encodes CASSSLSGAYEQYF. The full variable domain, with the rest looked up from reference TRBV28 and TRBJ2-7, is DVKVTQSSRYLVKRTGEKVFLECVQDMDHENMFWYRQDPGLGLRLIYFSYDVKMKEKGDIPEGYSVSREKKERFSLILESASTNQTSMYLCASSSLSGAYEQYFGPGTRLTVT.

CDR3 amino acids: CASSPQANFVEKLFF. Here the CDR3 DNA reads TGTGCCAGCTCACCACAGGCCAACTTCGTTGAAAAACTGTTTTTT. The chain couples TRBV18 to TRBJ1-4; D call uncertain. The CDR3 has 15 residues. Germline loops: CDR1 KGHSH, CDR2 LQKENI. Trimming stripped 1 base from V and 7 bases from J, with 13 bases between.

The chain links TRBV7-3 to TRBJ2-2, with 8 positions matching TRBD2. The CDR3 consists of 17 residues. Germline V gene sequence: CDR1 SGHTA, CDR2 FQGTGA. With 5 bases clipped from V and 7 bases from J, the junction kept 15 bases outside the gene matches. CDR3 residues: CASSTSLAGRGLGELFF. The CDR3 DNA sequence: TGTGCCAGCAGCACCTCGCTAGCGGGCCGCGGCCTCGGGGAGCTGTTTTTT.

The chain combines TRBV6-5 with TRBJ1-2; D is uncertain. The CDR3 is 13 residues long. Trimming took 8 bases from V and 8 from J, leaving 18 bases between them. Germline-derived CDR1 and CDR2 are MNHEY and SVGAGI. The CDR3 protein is CASATRRQNGYTF. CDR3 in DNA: TGTGCCAGCGCTACCCGTCGCCAGAACGGCTACACCTTC.

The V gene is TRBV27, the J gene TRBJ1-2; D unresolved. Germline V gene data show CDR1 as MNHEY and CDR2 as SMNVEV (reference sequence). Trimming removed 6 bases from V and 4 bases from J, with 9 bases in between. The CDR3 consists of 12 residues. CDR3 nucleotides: TGTGCCAGCAGGAGAGGGATCTATGGCTACACCTTC. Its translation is CASRRGIYGYTF.

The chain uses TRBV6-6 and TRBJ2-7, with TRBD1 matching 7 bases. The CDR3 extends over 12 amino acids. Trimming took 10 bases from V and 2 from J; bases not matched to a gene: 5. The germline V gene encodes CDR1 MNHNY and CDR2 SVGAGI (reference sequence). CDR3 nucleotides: TGTGCCACCAGGGACAGTACCTACGAGCAGTACTTC. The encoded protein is CATRDSTYEQYF.

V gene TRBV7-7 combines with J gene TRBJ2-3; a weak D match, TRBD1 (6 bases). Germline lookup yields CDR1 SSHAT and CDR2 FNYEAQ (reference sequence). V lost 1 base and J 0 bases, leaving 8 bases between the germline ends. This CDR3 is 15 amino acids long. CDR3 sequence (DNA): TGTGCCAGCAGCTTAGGGGGGCTCAGCACAGATACGCAGTATTTT. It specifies CASSLGGLSTDTQYF.

The DNA for the CDR3 is TGTGCCAGCAGTTTATCCCCTGGGGTAAATTCACCCCTCCACTTT. It encodes CASSLSPGVNSPLHF. The chain carries TRBV28 and TRBJ1-6; no firm D call. V was pared by 1 base and J by 7 bases, with 11 bases between. The CDR3 runs 15 residues. Germline CDR1 and CDR2: MDHEN and SYDVKM.

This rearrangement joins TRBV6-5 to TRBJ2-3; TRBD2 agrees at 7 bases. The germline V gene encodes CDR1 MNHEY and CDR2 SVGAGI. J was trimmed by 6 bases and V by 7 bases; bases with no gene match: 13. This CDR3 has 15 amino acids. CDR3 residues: CASTLLAFDSDTQYF. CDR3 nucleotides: TGTGCCAGCACTTTACTAGCGTTCGATTCCGATACGCAGTATTTT.

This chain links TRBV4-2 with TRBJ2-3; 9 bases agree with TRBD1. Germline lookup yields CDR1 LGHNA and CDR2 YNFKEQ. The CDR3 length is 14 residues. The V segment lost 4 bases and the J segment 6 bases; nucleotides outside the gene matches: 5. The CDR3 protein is CASSRQGEKDTQYF. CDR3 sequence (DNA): TGTGCCAGCAGCCGACAGGGGGAGAAGGATACGCAGTATTTT.

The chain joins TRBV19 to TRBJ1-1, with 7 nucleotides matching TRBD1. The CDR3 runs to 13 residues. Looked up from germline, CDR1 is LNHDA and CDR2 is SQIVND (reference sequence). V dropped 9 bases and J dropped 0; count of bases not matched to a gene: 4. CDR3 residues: CASQGGLNTEAFF. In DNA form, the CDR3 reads TGTGCCAGCCAGGGGGGGTTGAACACTGAAGCTTTCTTT.

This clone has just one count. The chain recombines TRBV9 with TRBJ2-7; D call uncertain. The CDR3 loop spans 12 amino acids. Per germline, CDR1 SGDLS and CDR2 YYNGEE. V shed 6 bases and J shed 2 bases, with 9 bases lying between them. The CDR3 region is CASIRPPYEQYF. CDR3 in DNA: TGTGCCAGCATACGGCCCCCCTACGAGCAGTACTTC.

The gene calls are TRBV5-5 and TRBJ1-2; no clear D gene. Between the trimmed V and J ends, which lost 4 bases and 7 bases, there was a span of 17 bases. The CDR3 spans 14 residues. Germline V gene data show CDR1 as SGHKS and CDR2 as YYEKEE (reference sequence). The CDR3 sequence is CASSPPRGTGGYTF. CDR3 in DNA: TGTGCCAGCAGCCCCCCACGGGGTACGGGTGGCTACACCTTC.

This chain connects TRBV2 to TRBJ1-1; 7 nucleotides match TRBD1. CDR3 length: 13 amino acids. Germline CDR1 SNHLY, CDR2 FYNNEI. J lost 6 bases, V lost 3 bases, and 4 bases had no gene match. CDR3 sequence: CASSDRGASEAFF. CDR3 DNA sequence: TGTGCCAGCAGTGACAGGGGGGCCTCTGAAGCTTTCTTT.

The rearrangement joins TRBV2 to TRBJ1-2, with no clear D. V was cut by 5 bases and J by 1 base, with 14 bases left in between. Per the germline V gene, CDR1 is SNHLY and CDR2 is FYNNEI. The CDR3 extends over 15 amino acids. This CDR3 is CASSLGGTNNYGYTF. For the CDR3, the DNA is TGTGCCAGCAGTCTAGGAGGCACTAATAACTATGGCTACACCTTC.